Listed here are 24 T cell receptor beta chains from one sample, sequenced in a study of cytomegalovirus exposure and HLA in healthy donors (dated by TCRdb to 2016 to 2017). Library preparation was by the immunoSEQ multiplex PCR assay. The table was pulled from immuneACCESS by TCRdb, which kept in-frame rearrangements only. Such tables lose some clones; where checked, under half of the loss comes from unresolved V genes, and the rest has no known cause. Across this sample there are 200,000 or so clones, with more than 65% seen only once. The ten biggest clones cover around 15% of the sample. Sequenced input: PBMCs. The receptors originated from a woman under 40 in good health and CMV-seropositive.

The chain joins TRBV5-1 to TRBJ2-2; possibly TRBD2 for D (8 bases). V was pared by 6 bases and J by 6 bases, with 18 bases between. The CDR3 runs to 15 residues. Germline V CDR1 and CDR2: SGHRS, YFSETQ. DNA for the CDR3: TGCGCCAGCAACCCTCGGGAGGGGGCTTCCGGGGAGCTGTTTTTT. Its translation: CASNPREGASGELFF.

This clone was seen a single time. J is TRBJ2-1 and V is TRBV5-1; TRBD2 matches at 12 bases. Per germline, CDR1 SGHRS and CDR2 YFSETQ. V shed 1 base, J shed 5 bases, and the junction held 10 bases outside the gene matches. The CDR3 consists of 18 residues. The CDR3 sequence is CASSLQASGRAHDNEQFF. The CDR3 DNA reads as TGCGCCAGCAGCTTGCAGGCTAGCGGGAGGGCCCACGACAATGAGCAGTTCTTC.

This chain connects TRBV29-1 to TRBJ1-1, with D unclear. CDR1 and CDR2 (germline): SQVTM, ANQGSEA. V was shortened by 1 base and J by 8 bases, with 8 bases between the two germline ends. The CDR3 sequence is 11 residues long. Written as DNA, the CDR3 is TGCAGCGTTGAAGTCCAGGTCGAAGCTTTCTTT. This gives the protein CSVEVQVEAFF.

CDR3 amino acids: CASSRTGDTQYF. CDR3 coding DNA: TGTGCCAGCAGTAGGACAGGGGATACGCAGTATTTT. The chain joins TRBV6-5 to TRBJ2-3; 8 bases fit TRBD1. Trimming cost V 5 bases and J 6 bases; bases outside gene matches: 1. Germline CDR1 MNHEY, CDR2 SVGAGI. The CDR3 has 12 residues.

This clone came up a few times. The genes are TRBV4-1 and TRBJ2-7; 7 bases are a match to TRBD1. V was clipped by 1 base and J by 2 bases; unmatched bases: 8. The length of the CDR3 is 16 residues. The V gene's germline CDR1 is MGHRA and CDR2 YSYEKL. The CDR3 loop reads CASSQAVGTAPYEQYF. The DNA of the CDR3 is TGCGCCAGCAGCCAAGCCGTTGGGACAGCACCCTACGAGCAGTACTTC.

The CDR3 sequence is CATSSRNQETQYF. The CDR3 region has the DNA TGTGCCACCAGCAGCAGGAACCAAGAGACCCAGTACTTC. The rearrangement uses TRBV15 and TRBJ2-5; D is uncertain. Germline-derived CDR1 and CDR2 are LNHNV and YYDKDF (reference sequence). The CDR3 sequence is 13 residues long. Trimming removed 3 bases at V and 0 bases at J, with 5 bases between.

The V and J genes are TRBV5-1 and TRBJ2-7; no definite D call. Per germline, CDR1 SGHRS and CDR2 YFSETQ. The CDR3 covers 15 residues. Trimming removed 1 base from V and 6 bases from J, with 17 bases in between. The CDR3 sequence: CASSLLLGPRVEQYF. The CDR3 DNA sequence: TGCGCCAGCAGCTTGCTCTTGGGCCCCCGTGTCGAGCAGTACTTC.

The chain has TRBV10-3 and TRBJ1-4; D is possibly TRBD1 (6 bases). This CDR3 is built from 14 residues. V was cut by 6 bases and J by 8 bases, with 16 bases left in between. Germline values: CDR1 ENHRY, CDR2 SYGVKD. CDR3 sequence reads: CAIREQGSSEKLFF. CDR3 coding DNA: TGTGCCATCAGGGAACAGGGCTCTTCAGAAAAACTGTTTTTT.

V usage is TRBV7-9 and J usage is TRBJ1-2; TRBD1 agrees at 7 bases. Germline CDR1 and CDR2: SEHNR and FQNEAQ (reference sequence). The trim removed 3 bases at V and 3 bases at J, leaving 16 bases unmatched. This CDR3 is 18 amino acids long. The CDR3 bases are TGTGCCAGCAGCTTCCCGGGACAGCACGTTGTAGTGGACTATGGCTACACCTTC. Encoded protein: CASSFPGQHVVVDYGYTF. Supplemented by reference TRBV7-9 and TRBJ1-2, the full variable domain reads DTGVSQNPRHKITKRGQNVTFRCDPISEHNRLYWYRQTLGQGPEFLTYFQNEAQLEKSRLLSDRFSAERPKGSFSTLEIQRTEQGDSAMYLCASSFPGQHVVVDYGYTFGSGTRLTVV.

The chain has TRBV6-5 and TRBJ1-2; D is uncertain. V lost 3 bases and J 8 bases, leaving 13 bases between the germline ends. The CDR3 extends over 13 amino acids. The germline V gene encodes CDR1 MNHEY and CDR2 SVGAGI. The CDR3 loop reads CASSYNNGYGYTF. Here the CDR3 DNA reads TGTGCCAGCAGTTATAACAACGGGTACGGCTACACCTTC.

At least ten counts were recorded for this clone. This chain links TRBV28 with TRBJ2-3, with 14 bases lining up with TRBD2. The CDR3 covers 17 residues. V was clipped by 4 bases and J by 2 bases; unmatched bases: 5. The V gene's germline CDR1 is MDHEN and CDR2 SYDVKM. CDR3 residues: CASSSRLAGGITDTQYF. CDR3 DNA sequence: TGTGCCAGCAGTTCTAGACTAGCGGGAGGGATCACAGATACGCAGTATTTT.

This chain joins TRBV14 and TRBJ2-7; 10 bases map to TRBD2. The germline CDR1 and CDR2 sequences are SGHDN and FVKESK. The trim removed 4 bases at V and 4 bases at J, leaving 7 bases unmatched. The CDR3 covers 15 residues. As DNA, the CDR3 is TGTGCCAGCAGCCGTGTAGCGGGAGGACTATACGAGCAGTACTTC. Its translation is CASSRVAGGLYEQYF.

This chain joins TRBV9 and TRBJ1-2; possible D gene TRBD1, 5 bases. CDR3 size: 15 residues. V was pared by 0 bases and J by 6 bases, with 15 bases between. The germline gives CDR1 SGDLS, CDR2 YYNGEE. CDR3 DNA sequence: TGTGCCAGCAGCGTAGATAGCAGGGTAGTTGATGGCTACACCTTC. Translated: CASSVDSRVVDGYTF.

The rearrangement uses TRBV7-2 and TRBJ1-5, with no clear D. The CDR3 runs to 13 residues. The germline CDR1 and CDR2 sequences are SGHTA and FQGNSA. With 3 bases removed from V and 7 bases from J, the gap between germline ends came to 10 bases. CDR3 DNA: TGTGCCAGCAGCTTCACAGACGTGCAGCCCCAGCATTTT. Protein: CASSFTDVQPQHF.

The chain carries TRBV19 and TRBJ2-2; TRBD1 matches at 8 bases. J lost 4 bases, V lost 5 bases, and 12 bases had no gene match. CDR3 length: 17 residues. Germline assignment: CDR1 LNHDA and CDR2 SQIVND (reference sequence). The CDR3 sequence is CASSGPPGQATTGELFF. The DNA of the CDR3 is TGTGCCAGTAGTGGACCGCCGGGACAGGCAACCACCGGGGAGCTGTTTTTT. The complete variable domain, with remaining parts taken from reference TRBV19 and TRBJ2-2, reads DGGITQSPKYLFRKEGQNVTLSCEQNLNHDAMYWYRQDPGQGLRLIYYSQIVNDFQKGDIAEGYSVSREKKESFPLTVTSAQKNPTAFYLCASSGPPGQATTGELFFGEGSRLTVL.

This clone was recorded only once. The V and J genes are TRBV13 and TRBJ2-7; 13 nucleotides align to TRBD2. The CDR3 length is 15 residues. Germline loops: CDR1 PRHDT, CDR2 FYEKMQ (reference sequence). The junction had 6 bases not matched to a gene; V was cut back by 5 bases and J by 5 bases. In DNA, the CDR3 is TGTGCCAGCAGCAACCAGGGACTAGCGGGAAACGAGCAGTACTTC. As protein: CASSNQGLAGNEQYF. Complete variable domain (other parts from reference TRBV13 and TRBJ2-7): AAGVIQSPRHLIKEKRETATLKCYPIPRHDTVYWYQQGPGQDPQFLISFYEKMQSDKGSIPDRFSAQQFSDYHSELNMSSLELGDSALYFCASSNQGLAGNEQYFGPGTRLTVT.

The chain carries TRBV6-1 and TRBJ1-2, with TRBD1 as a possible D gene (5 bases). The CDR3 runs to 13 residues. CDR1 is MNHNS, CDR2 SASEGT, per germline. Trimming stripped 1 base from V and 8 bases from J, with 11 bases between. In DNA, the CDR3 is TGTGCCAGCAGTGAAGTCAGGGCGGAAGGCTACACCTTC. This codes for CASSEVRAEGYTF.

This chain links TRBV19 with TRBJ2-5, with 7 bases identical to TRBD2. V shed 2 bases, J shed 3 bases, and the junction held 3 bases outside the gene matches. This CDR3 is 14 amino acids long. Germline V gene sequence: CDR1 LNHDA, CDR2 SQIVND (reference sequence). The chain's CDR3 is CASSILAGEETQYF. The DNA for the CDR3 is TGTGCCAGTAGTATACTGGCGGGAGAAGAGACCCAGTACTTC.

J is TRBJ2-7 and V is TRBV2, with TRBD1 matching 8 bases. This CDR3 region has 16 residues. Trimming at V came to 5 bases and at J to 3 bases, leaving 12 bases not matched to a gene. Germline CDR1 and CDR2: SNHLY and FYNNEI. The chain's CDR3 is CASSFRPGQADYEQYF. The CDR3 DNA reads as TGTGCCAGCAGTTTTCGGCCGGGACAGGCAGACTACGAGCAGTACTTC. The complete variable domain, with remaining parts taken from reference TRBV2 and TRBJ2-7, reads EPEVTQTPSHQVTQMGQEVILRCVPISNHLYFYWYRQILGQKVEFLVSFYNNEISEKSEIFDDQFSVERPDGSNFTLKIRSTKLEDSAMYFCASSFRPGQADYEQYFGPGTRLTVT.

This chain uses TRBV5-1 with TRBJ2-5, with D hard to call. The CDR3 is made up of 14 amino acids. CDR1 and CDR2 from the germline V gene are SGHRS and YFSETQ. Trimming took 6 bases from V and 4 from J, leaving 16 bases between them. The CDR3 nucleotides are TGCGCCAGCAACACCTCGCCGGGTGGAGAGACCCAGTACTTC. It encodes CASNTSPGGETQYF. The full variable domain, in which reference TRBV5-1 and TRBJ2-5 provide the parts outside the CDR3, is KAGVTQTPRYLIKTRGQQVTLSCSPISGHRSVSWYQQTPGQGLQFLFEYFSETQRNKGNFPGRFSGRQFSNSRSEMNVSTLELGDSALYLCASNTSPGGETQYFGPGTRLLVL.

J is TRBJ2-1 and V is TRBV27; 9 nucleotides match TRBD2. Germline V gene lookup returns CDR1 MNHEY and CDR2 SMNVEV (reference sequence). The J segment lost 12 bases and the V segment lost 2 bases, leaving 2 bases of the junction unmatched. The CDR3 has 12 residues. The CDR3 spells CASSLLAGTQFF. As DNA, the CDR3 is TGTGCCAGCAGTTTACTAGCGGGGACGCAGTTCTTC.

This clone was observed a few times. Written as DNA, the CDR3 is TGTGCCAGCAGTGGGGGACAGGCTATCTACGAGCAGTACTTC. Residues: CASSGGQAIYEQYF. The chain employs TRBV2 and TRBJ2-7; the match to TRBD1 covers 8 bases. This CDR3 comprises 14 residues. V shed 4 bases and J 3 bases; nucleotides not matched to a gene: 5. Germline assignment: CDR1 SNHLY and CDR2 FYNNEI.

The V and J genes are TRBV5-1 and TRBJ2-5; TRBD1 might be the D (6 bases). The CDR3 length is 14 residues. V was pared by 5 bases and J by 2 bases, with 13 bases between. Germline V gene lookup returns CDR1 SGHRS and CDR2 YFSETQ. The CDR3 DNA reads as TGCGCCAGCAGTGTAGGACAGTTACAAGAGACCCAGTACTTC. Encoded protein: CASSVGQLQETQYF.

The chain employs TRBV9 and TRBJ1-2, with a possible D match to TRBD1 (6 bases). Trimming took off 0 bases at V and 8 bases at J, with 17 bases between the two ends. Germline values: CDR1 SGDLS, CDR2 YYNGEE. CDR3 length: 15 amino acids. The CDR3 nucleotides read TGTGCCAGCAGCGTAGCGGGGGGCGCGATGGCCGGCTACACCTTC. Residues: CASSVAGGAMAGYTF.